This T cell receptor beta chain was observed in a study of blood T cell repertoires in COVID-19. Study information: COVID-19 samples collected from the United States, Italy and Spain covered acute and convalescent phases. T cells, B-cell-depleted T cells, or PBMCs provided the cDNA or gDNA that served as material.

This CDR3 region has 14 residues. With V trimmed by 5 bases and J by 4 bases, 7 bases remained unmatched. Germline-derived CDR1 and CDR2 are SGHAT and FQDESV (reference sequence). Profiled with immunoSEQ multiplex PCR; TCRdb holds only in-frame clones, not every one. The profile covers roughly 70,000 clones, with about 92% appearing a single time and around 0.52% taken by the ten largest. V is TRBV11-1 and J is TRBJ1-1; TRBD1 aligns across 7 bases. Sequencing was done on a sample of peripheral blood. This TCR came from a man aged 50-60 years with COVID-19, enrolled during active disease. The CDR3 is CASSADRASTEAFF. The CDR3 DNA is TGTGCCAGCAGCGCCGACAGGGCCTCCACTGAAGCTTTCTTT.